These 31 T cell receptor beta chains came from one sample sequenced in a study of PD-1 blockade in classical Hodgkin lymphoma. With no exception, relapse followed autologous stem cell transplantation in all patients, and brentuximab vedotin exposure varied. The table came from immunoSEQ multiplex PCR; TCRdb's copy has only in-frame clones and leaves some out. Among 95,000 to 100,000 clones listed, roughly 90% were seen once. The sequenced sample was peripheral blood mononuclear cells (PBMCs), obtained before the second cycle of nivolumab. The receptors were gathered from a human donor with classical Hodgkin lymphoma.

This rearrangement joins TRBV11-3 to TRBJ1-1; possibly TRBD1 for D (5 bases). Trimming left V 3 bases short and J 0 bases short, with 5 bases between. Looked up from germline, CDR1 is SGHNT and CDR2 is YENEEA. This CDR3 spans 13 amino acids. The CDR3 nucleotides read TGTGCCAGCAGCTTGGGGGTGAACACTGAAGCTTTCTTT. This translates into CASSLGVNTEAFF.

This clone was observed once. The CDR3 nucleotides are TGTGCCAGCAGCTCGAGGGGAGGAAGAGATGGCAATGAGCAGTTCTTC. Translating it yields CASSSRGGRDGNEQFF. The rearrangement uses TRBV5-4 and TRBJ2-1; tentatively, D is TRBD2 (6 bases). The V end was cut by 3 bases, the J end by 6 bases, with 19 bases between. Germline CDR1 and CDR2: SGHNT and YYREEE (reference sequence). This CDR3 is built from 16 residues.

J is TRBJ2-7 and V is TRBV28; D remains unclear. Germline loops: CDR1 MDHEN, CDR2 SYDVKM. The CDR3 extends over 16 amino acids. With 3 bases removed from V and 2 bases from J, the gap between germline ends came to 17 bases. The CDR3 DNA reads TGTGCCAGCAGTTTCGATCTGCGGCCAGGTACCTACGAGCAGTACTTC. Its translation is CASSFDLRPGTYEQYF.

The rearrangement uses TRBV5-1 and TRBJ1-2; D is unclear. The V end lost 2 bases, the J end lost 2 bases, and 16 bases lay between the germline ends. The CDR3 contains 16 residues. From germline, CDR1 is SGHRS and CDR2 YFSETQ. In nucleotides, the CDR3 is TGCGCCAGCAGCTTACCTGGGCAGACCAAAAACTATGGCTACACCTTC. Translation gives CASSLPGQTKNYGYTF.

This chain connects TRBV19 to TRBJ1-1; perhaps TRBD1 as D (6 bases). CDR1 is LNHDA and CDR2 is SQIVND in the germline V gene (reference sequence). V lost 0 bases to trimming and J lost 4 bases, with 9 bases between them. The CDR3 is made up of 14 amino acids. The CDR3 sequence is CASSIDKGGTEAFF. The CDR3 DNA reads as TGTGCCAGTAGTATAGACAAAGGGGGCACTGAAGCTTTCTTT.

V is TRBV15 and J is TRBJ2-5; weak D call: TRBD2 (6 bases). The last part of the DNA fits TRBJ2-7 better; the J call may be wrong. The CDR3 consists of 15 residues. Germline loops: CDR1 LNHNV, CDR2 YYDKDF (reference sequence). The CDR3 DNA sequence: TGTGCCACCAGCAGATTTGGGGACTCTACCTACGAGCAGTACTTC. Translation gives CATSRFGDSTYEQYF.

The chain uses TRBV6-5 and TRBJ1-5, with TRBD1 matching 7 bases. The ends lost 5 bases at V and 3 bases at J; junction bases unmatched: 7. CDR1 is MNHEY, CDR2 SVGAGI, per germline. The CDR3 spans 15 residues. The CDR3 sequence: CASSTIGGTNQPQHF. The CDR3, as DNA: TGTGCCAGCAGTACTATAGGGGGCACCAATCAGCCCCAGCATTTT.

The V call is TRBV6-6, the J call TRBJ2-7; D unresolved. This CDR3 spans 11 amino acids. Germline V gene sequence: CDR1 MNHNY, CDR2 SVGAGI (reference sequence). V was clipped by 5 bases and J by 2 bases, with 4 bases between them. The chain's CDR3 is CASSAAYEQYF. CDR3 sequence (DNA): TGTGCCAGCAGTGCGGCCTACGAGCAGTACTTC.

The V gene is TRBV7-8, the J gene TRBJ2-5; tentative D call: TRBD2 (6 bases). Germline V gives CDR1 SGHVS, CDR2 FQNEAQ. There are 13 residues in the CDR3. V was pared by 5 bases and J by 4 bases, with 11 bases between. CDR3 in DNA: TGTGCCAGCAGCGAGATAGCGGTAGAGACCCAGTACTTC. Amino acid sequence: CASSEIAVETQYF.

CDR3 in DNA: TGTGCCAGCAGTTTAGCCGGGGGGCAAGTTAAGACTGAAGCTTTCTTT. Amino acids: CASSLAGGQVKTEAFF. The rearrangement joins TRBV28 to TRBJ1-1, with a weak D call TRBD1 (6 bases). This CDR3 region has 16 residues. Germline CDR1 is MDHEN and CDR2 is SYDVKM. V was clipped by 2 bases and J by 5 bases, with 18 bases between them.

The V call is TRBV28, the J call TRBJ2-7; D might be TRBD2 (5 bases). The length of the CDR3 is 12 residues. CDR1 and CDR2 from the germline V gene are MDHEN and SYDVKM. V was shortened by 8 bases and J by 3 bases, with 11 bases between the two germline ends. The CDR3: CASAGEIYEQYF. Here the CDR3 DNA reads TGTGCCAGCGCCGGGGAGATCTACGAGCAGTACTTC.

The chain carries TRBV27 and TRBJ2-7; 7 nucleotides align to TRBD1. Germline trimming cut 6 bases from V and 0 bases from J; bases unmatched to any gene: 8. The CDR3 sequence is 15 residues long. The germline V gene has CDR1 MNHEY and CDR2 SMNVEV (reference sequence). CDR3 in amino acids: CASSSRDSYSYEQYF. The CDR3, as DNA: TGTGCCAGCAGCTCACGGGACAGCTACTCCTACGAGCAGTACTTC.

The V gene is TRBV19, the J gene TRBJ1-6; D call uncertain. The V gene lost 1 base and the J gene lost 7 bases, with 11 bases spanning the gap. The CDR3 sequence is 15 residues long. The germline V gene has CDR1 LNHDA and CDR2 SQIVND (reference sequence). CDR3 amino acids: CASSIGSTINSPLHF. The CDR3 DNA follows: TGTGCCAGTAGTATAGGATCCACGATCAATTCACCCCTCCACTTT.

J is TRBJ2-7 and V is TRBV7-9; possible D gene TRBD2, 5 bases. The germline CDR1 and CDR2 sequences are SEHNR and FQNEAQ (reference sequence). V was cut by 8 bases and J by 5 bases, with 10 bases left in between. The CDR3 length is 11 residues. CDR3 region: CASGLADEQYF. The CDR3 nucleotides are TGTGCCAGCGGGCTAGCCGACGAGCAGTACTTC.

The chain uses TRBV2 and TRBJ1-2, with D possibly being TRBD1 (6 bases). Germline V gives CDR1 SNHLY, CDR2 FYNNEI. Trimming shortened V by 8 bases and J by 4 bases, and 14 bases separated the two germline ends. This CDR3 is 13 amino acids long. The CDR3 DNA reads TGTGCCAGCCTACAAGACAGGACCTATGGCTACACCTTC. Its translation: CASLQDRTYGYTF.

This sequence joins TRBV19 and TRBJ2-3, with D perhaps matching TRBD2 (6 bases). With 4 bases removed from V and 2 bases from J, the gap between germline ends came to 16 bases. The CDR3 has 16 residues. Per the germline V gene, CDR1 is LNHDA and CDR2 is SQIVND (reference sequence). This CDR3 reads CASSTGTPTYTDTQYF. CDR3 in DNA: TGTGCCAGTAGTACGGGGACTCCGACCTACACAGATACGCAGTATTTT.

This clone appeared a few times. The genes are TRBV7-2 and TRBJ1-4, with 7 bases matching TRBD1. Looked up from germline, CDR1 is SGHTA and CDR2 is FQGNSA. V trimming: 5 bases; J trimming: 8 bases; junction bases outside the gene matches: 5. This CDR3 contains 13 residues. CDR3 bases: TGTGCCAGCAGCCGGACAGGAGGCGAAAAACTGTTTTTT. Amino acid sequence: CASSRTGGEKLFF. Full variable domain (outside the CDR3, taken from reference TRBV7-2 and TRBJ1-4): GAGVSQSPSNKVTEKGKDVELRCDPISGHTALYWYRQSLGQGLEFLIYFQGNSAPDKSGLPSDRFSAERTGGSVSTLTIQRTQQEDSAVYLCASSRTGGEKLFFGSGTQLSVL.

This chain joins TRBV9 and TRBJ1-6; 7 nucleotides agree with TRBD1. Looked up from germline, CDR1 is SGDLS and CDR2 is YYNGEE. The CDR3 spans 15 residues. After removal of 4 bases from V and 7 bases from J, the junction contained 8 bases not matched to a gene. The CDR3 DNA is TGTGCCAGCAGCTTGAGACAGGGTGAAAATTCACCCCTCCACTTT. Protein sequence: CASSLRQGENSPLHF.

This clone has just one count. The chain employs TRBV4-3 and TRBJ2-5; 8 bases map to TRBD1. The ends lost 0 bases at V and 5 bases at J; junction bases unmatched: 11. This CDR3 region has 17 residues. Germline CDR1 reads LGHNA; CDR2 reads YSLEER. The CDR3 DNA reads TGCGCCAGCAGCCAAGAGGGTCCAGGGGGCGCCCAGGAGACCCAGTACTTC. It encodes CASSQEGPGGAQETQYF.

The V and J genes are TRBV6-4 and TRBJ2-3; the D gene is possibly TRBD2 (5 bases). The V and J ends lost 3 bases and 4 bases respectively, with 11 bases between them. Germline V CDR1 and CDR2: MRHNA, SNTAGT. This CDR3 is 14 amino acids long. CDR3 DNA: TGTGCCAGCAGTGAGTCCCGGGGATCAGATACGCAGTATTTT. Amino acid sequence: CASSESRGSDTQYF.

The chain links TRBV2 to TRBJ1-5; 10 nucleotides agree with TRBD1. The CDR3 consists of 16 residues. Per the germline V gene, CDR1 is SNHLY and CDR2 is FYNNEI. Losses at the gene ends were 5 bases for V and 5 bases for J; bases not matched to a gene: 9. The CDR3 bases are TGTGCCAGCAGTCTTGGGACAGGGGCACCCGATCAGCCCCAGCATTTT. Amino acid sequence: CASSLGTGAPDQPQHF.

This chain uses TRBV30 with TRBJ1-6; tentatively, D is TRBD1 (5 bases). There are 14 residues in the CDR3. Germline CDR1 and CDR2: GTSNPN and SVGIG (reference sequence). Trimming stripped 0 bases from V and 10 bases from J, with 13 bases between. The CDR3 protein is CAWSVQGGWSPLHF. The CDR3 bases are TGTGCCTGGAGTGTCCAGGGAGGATGGTCACCCCTCCACTTT.

The chain couples TRBV5-8 to TRBJ2-7; D might be TRBD2 (7 bases). Germline assignment: CDR1 SGHTS and CDR2 YDEGEE. V lost 4 bases and J 3 bases, leaving 20 bases between the germline ends. This CDR3 has 16 amino acids. The CDR3 loop is CASSLWGGSGNYEQYF. The CDR3 nucleotides are TGTGCCAGCAGCCTGTGGGGGGGCAGCGGGAACTACGAGCAGTACTTC.

The chain is built from TRBV2 and TRBJ1-6; maybe TRBD1 (5 bases). CDR1 is SNHLY, CDR2 FYNNEI, per germline. V was clipped by 6 bases and J by 7 bases, with 16 bases between them. The CDR3 covers 15 residues. CDR3 sequence: CASSPVGGRNSPLHF. The CDR3 DNA sequence: TGTGCCAGCAGCCCGGTGGGGGGGAGGAATTCACCCCTCCACTTT.

The gene calls are TRBV21-1 and TRBJ1-5; the table's D call of TRBD1 was not tested on the DNA. TRBV21-1 is assigned pseudogene status. This CDR3 comprises 14 residues. CDR3 sequence reads: CASSTTGNNQPQHF. CDR3 coding DNA: TGTGCCAGCAGCACTACAGGGAACAATCAGCCCCAGCATTTT.

The rearrangement joins TRBV19 to TRBJ2-3; 7 nucleotides align to TRBD2. Losses at the gene ends were 2 bases for V and 1 base for J; bases not matched to a gene: 3. Germline V gene data show CDR1 as LNHDA and CDR2 as SQIVND (reference sequence). This CDR3 contains 15 residues. Here the CDR3 reads CASSILAGGTDTQYF. In nucleotides, the CDR3 is TGTGCCAGTAGTATATTGGCGGGGGGCACAGATACGCAGTATTTT.

The rearrangement joins TRBV27 to TRBJ1-1; the D gene is possibly TRBD1 (5 bases). This CDR3 is built from 14 residues. Germline CDR1 and CDR2: MNHEY and SMNVEV (reference sequence). V was trimmed by 2 bases and J by 3 bases, leaving 10 bases between them. The CDR3 DNA is TGTGCCAGCAGTTTAAGGGGAAGGGACACTGAAGCTTTCTTT. It translates to CASSLRGRDTEAFF.

The chain has TRBV9 and TRBJ1-1, with 7 bases aligning to TRBD1. Germline V gene data show CDR1 as SGDLS and CDR2 as YYNGEE. The CDR3 contains 14 residues. The junction had 7 bases not matched to a gene; V was cut back by 3 bases and J by 5 bases. CDR3 region: CASSETGYGTEAFF. The CDR3 DNA follows: TGTGCCAGCAGCGAGACAGGGTACGGGACTGAAGCTTTCTTT. The full variable domain, completed using reference TRBV9 and TRBJ1-1, is DSGVTQTPKHLITATGQRVTLRCSPRSGDLSVYWYQQSLDQGLQFLIQYYNGEERAKGNILERFSAQQFPDLHSELNLSSLELGDSALYFCASSETGYGTEAFFGQGTRLTVV.

The chain couples TRBV6-5 to TRBJ2-2, with D unclear. V was clipped by 0 bases and J by 6 bases, with 5 bases between them. The germline gives CDR1 MNHEY, CDR2 SVGAGI. This CDR3 is 13 amino acids long. This chain's CDR3 is CASSYSTAGELFF. The CDR3 nucleotides are TGTGCCAGCAGTTACTCGACTGCCGGGGAGCTGTTTTTT.

Only a few counts were recorded for this clone. The chain uses TRBV6-4 and TRBJ1-1; D is undetermined. CDR1 and CDR2 from the germline V gene are MRHNA and SNTAGT. The CDR3 is 14 amino acids. With 0 bases removed from V and 4 bases from J, the gap between germline ends came to 9 bases. The CDR3 spells CASSDSDLGTEAFF. The CDR3 coding sequence is TGTGCCAGCAGTGACTCGGATCTGGGCACTGAAGCTTTCTTT.

V and J are TRBV12-5 and TRBJ2-2; D might be TRBD1 (6 bases). In germline, CDR1 is LGHNT, CDR2 FRNRAP. Trimming stripped 2 bases from V and 4 bases from J, with 8 bases between. CDR3 length equals 14 residues. CDR3 sequence reads: CASGLQGPTGELFF. DNA of the CDR3: TGTGCTAGTGGTTTGCAGGGGCCCACCGGGGAGCTGTTTTTT.